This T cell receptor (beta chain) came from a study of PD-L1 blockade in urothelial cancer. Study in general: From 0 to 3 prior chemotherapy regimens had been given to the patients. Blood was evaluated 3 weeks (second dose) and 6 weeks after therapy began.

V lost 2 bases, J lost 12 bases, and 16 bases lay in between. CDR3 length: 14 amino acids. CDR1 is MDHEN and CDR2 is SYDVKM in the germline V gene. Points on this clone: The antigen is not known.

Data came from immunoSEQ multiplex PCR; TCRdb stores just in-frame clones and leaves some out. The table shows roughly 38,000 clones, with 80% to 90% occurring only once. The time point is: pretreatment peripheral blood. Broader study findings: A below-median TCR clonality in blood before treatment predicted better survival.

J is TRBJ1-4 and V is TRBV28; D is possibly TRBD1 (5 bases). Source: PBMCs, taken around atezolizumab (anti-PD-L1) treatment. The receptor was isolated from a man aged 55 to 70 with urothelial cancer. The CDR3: CASSLAGFGGELFF. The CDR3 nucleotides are TGTGCCAGCAGTTTAGCAGGGTTCGGTGGCGAACTGTTTTTT.